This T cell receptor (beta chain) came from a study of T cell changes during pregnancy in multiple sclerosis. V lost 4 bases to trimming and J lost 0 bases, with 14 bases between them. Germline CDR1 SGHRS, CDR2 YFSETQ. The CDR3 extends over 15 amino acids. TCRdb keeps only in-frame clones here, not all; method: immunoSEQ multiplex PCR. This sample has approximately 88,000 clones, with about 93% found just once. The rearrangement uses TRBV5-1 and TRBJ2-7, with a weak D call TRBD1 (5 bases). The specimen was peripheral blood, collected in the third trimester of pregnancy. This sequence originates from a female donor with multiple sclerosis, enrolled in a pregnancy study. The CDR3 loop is CASSPDSLGSYEQYF. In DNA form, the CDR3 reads TGCGCCAGCAGCCCCGACAGTCTAGGCTCCTACGAGCAGTACTTC.